A single sample is the source of the 6 T cell receptor beta chains below, sequenced in a study of T and B cells in COVID-19 patients. TRB was amplified from roughly 250-500 ng of blood genomic DNA. Multiplex PCR with BIOMED2 TRB-A/B primer pools amplified TRB rearrangements. TCRdb called the multiplex PCR reads again in MiXCR, with one record for every CDR3 protein. There are roughly 27,000 distinct CDR3 sequences in the sample; roughly 33% occur only once, and around 1.6% lies in the top ten. Sequences were obtained from blood. These receptors all stem from a human donor who had recovered from COVID-19.

This clonotype was counted only a few times. This chain connects TRBV7-2 to TRBJ2-1, with 12 bases aligning to TRBD2. The CDR3 covers 16 residues. Germline V CDR1 and CDR2: SGHTA, FQGNSA. After removal of 1 base from V and 10 bases from J, the junction contained 8 bases not matched to a gene. The CDR3 loop is CASSLELAGGDGEQFF. Written as DNA, the CDR3 is TGTGCCAGCAGCTTAGAACTAGCGGGAGGTGATGGGGAGCAGTTCTTC.

For the CDR3, the DNA is TGCAGTGCTGGGAACCGGGTCCTCAATCAGCCCCAGCATTTT. Translating it yields CSAGNRVLNQPQHF. This chain uses TRBV20-1 with TRBJ1-5; D is ambiguous. Per germline, CDR1 DFQATT and CDR2 SNEGSKA (reference sequence). CDR3 length: 14 residues. V was shortened by 5 bases and J by 3 bases, with 14 bases between the two germline ends.

The chain links TRBV11-1 to TRBJ1-1; D unresolved. CDR1 and CDR2 from the germline V gene are SGHAT and FQDESV (reference sequence). The germline V and J ends were trimmed by 1 base and 0 bases, with 12 bases remaining between them. The CDR3 consists of 16 residues. The CDR3 protein is CASSLVGLGMNTEAFF. CDR3 DNA: TGTGCCAGCAGCTTAGTTGGTTTGGGGATGAACACTGAAGCTTTCTTT.

Within the sample, this clonotype is medium-sized (0.01 to 0.1%). The rearrangement uses TRBV19 and TRBJ1-6; D remains unclear. This CDR3 contains 14 residues. V gave up 5 bases and J gave up 8 bases, with 13 bases separating them. Germline CDR1 LNHDA, CDR2 SQIVND (reference sequence). CDR3 region: CASSQWNRDSPLHF. In DNA form, the CDR3 reads TGTGCCAGTAGTCAATGGAATCGTGATTCACCCCTCCACTTT.

By share, this clonotype ranks as medium-sized. The V and J genes are TRBV15 and TRBJ2-2; 9 nucleotides align to TRBD1. There are 16 residues in the CDR3. Germline-derived CDR1 and CDR2 are LNHNV and YYDKDF (reference sequence). J lost 6 bases, V lost 0 bases, and 5 bases had no gene match. In DNA form, the CDR3 reads TGTGCCACCAGCAGAGAAAGGGACAGGGTCGCCGGGGAGCTGTTTTTT. This codes for CATSRERDRVAGELFF.

This chain links TRBV20-1 with TRBJ1-4, with D unclear. The CDR3 sequence is 14 residues long. V was trimmed by 3 bases and J by 7 bases, leaving 15 bases between them. From germline, CDR1 is DFQATT and CDR2 SNEGSKA (reference sequence). CDR3 sequence: CSARALFETEKLFF. The CDR3 DNA is TGCAGTGCTAGGGCGTTATTCGAAACTGAAAAACTGTTTTTT.